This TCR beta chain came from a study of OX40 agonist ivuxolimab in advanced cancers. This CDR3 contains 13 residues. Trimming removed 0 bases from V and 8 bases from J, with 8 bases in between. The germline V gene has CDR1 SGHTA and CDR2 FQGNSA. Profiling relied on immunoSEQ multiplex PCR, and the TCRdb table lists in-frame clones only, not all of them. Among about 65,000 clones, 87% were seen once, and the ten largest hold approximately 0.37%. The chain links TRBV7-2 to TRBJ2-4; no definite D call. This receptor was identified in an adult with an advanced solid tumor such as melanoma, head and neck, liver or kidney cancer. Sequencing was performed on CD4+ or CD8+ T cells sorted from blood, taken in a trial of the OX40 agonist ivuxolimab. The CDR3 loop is CASSLAALDIQYF. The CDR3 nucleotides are TGTGCCAGCAGCTTAGCCGCCTTAGACATTCAGTACTTC.